The next 30 T cell receptor beta chains were all read from a single sample in a study of cytomegalovirus exposure and HLA in healthy donors. This PCR relied on a set of 60 Vbeta primers and 13 Jbeta primers. The method was immunoSEQ multiplex PCR; TCRdb's version includes in-frame clones alone and lacks a portion of them. The table shows 60,000 to 70,000 clones, with less than 70% occurring only once. The sample taken for sequencing was PBMCs. The origin of the receptors is a woman aged 30 to 39 in good health and CMV-seronegative.

This chain joins TRBV27 and TRBJ1-1, with D possibly matching TRBD1 (6 bases). Germline assignment: CDR1 MNHEY and CDR2 SMNVEV (reference sequence). This CDR3 contains 16 residues. V shed 0 bases and J shed 11 bases, with 22 bases lying between them. CDR3 loop: CASSLSSGTPAGRAFF. CDR3 DNA: TGTGCCAGCAGTTTATCGAGTGGGACACCTGCCGGACGGGCTTTCTTT.

Only one count was recorded for this clone. V usage is TRBV29-1 and J usage is TRBJ2-5; the match to TRBD1 covers 9 bases. The CDR3 totals 14 residues. The V gene end was trimmed by 6 bases and the J gene end by 2 bases; junction bases not matched to a gene: 7. CDR1 is SQVTM, CDR2 ANQGSEA, per germline. CDR3 protein: CSVGDREGQETQYF. The CDR3 bases are TGCAGCGTAGGGGACAGGGAGGGGCAAGAGACCCAGTACTTC.

In DNA form, the CDR3 reads TGCGCCAGCAGGTCGGGGACTAGCGCCGGGGAGCTGTTTTTT. It yields the protein CASRSGTSAGELFF. The chain uses TRBV5-1 and TRBJ2-2; 10 positions agree with TRBD2. Per the germline V gene, CDR1 is SGHRS and CDR2 is YFSETQ. V lost 5 bases and J lost 6; bases outside the gene matches: 4. There are 14 residues in the CDR3.

The genes are TRBV6-5 and TRBJ1-2, with 12 bases identical to TRBD1. The CDR3 runs 15 residues. Germline trimming cut 5 bases from V and 9 bases from J; bases unmatched to any gene: 10. Germline values: CDR1 MNHEY, CDR2 SVGAGI. This CDR3 reads CASSPDRDRGRSYTF. The CDR3 coding sequence is TGTGCCAGCAGTCCAGACCGGGACAGGGGGCGAAGCTACACCTTC.

The chain combines TRBV5-1 with TRBJ2-3, with TRBD2 identical over 8 bases. This CDR3 spans 16 amino acids. The germline gives CDR1 SGHRS, CDR2 YFSETQ. V was pared by 0 bases and J by 5 bases, with 8 bases of the junction left unmatched. The CDR3 bases are TGCGCCAGCAGCTTGGAACTCGGGGGGGCCTTAGATACGCAGTATTTT. Translating it yields CASSLELGGALDTQYF.

This chain uses TRBV15 with TRBJ2-5; 14 bases map to TRBD2. This CDR3 is 16 amino acids long. Germline V gene data show CDR1 as LNHNV and CDR2 as YYDKDF (reference sequence). J lost 5 bases, V lost 3 bases, and 5 bases had no gene match. For the CDR3, the DNA is TGTGCCACCAGCAGTGGGACTAGCGGGGGTGGGGAGACCCAGTACTTC. Its protein product is CATSSGTSGGGETQYF.

The chain is built from TRBV11-2 and TRBJ2-1; possibly TRBD1 for D (5 bases). This CDR3 comprises 15 residues. V was pared by 8 bases and J by 0 bases, with 14 bases between. Per germline, CDR1 SGHAT and CDR2 FQNNGV. This CDR3 is CASGPVGASYNEQFF. CDR3 bases: TGTGCCAGCGGCCCGGTTGGGGCCTCCTACAATGAGCAGTTCTTC.

This clone was detected a few times. CDR3 in DNA: TGTGCCAGCAATTCCAAGAGCAGGGGGTACACCGGGGAGCTGTTTTTT. Protein sequence: CASNSKSRGYTGELFF. The chain recombines TRBV27 with TRBJ2-2; 7 bases align to TRBD1. Per the germline V gene, CDR1 is MNHEY and CDR2 is SMNVEV (reference sequence). V dropped 7 bases and J dropped 3; count of bases not matched to a gene: 11. This CDR3 region has 16 residues.

This clone was observed a few times. The chain uses TRBV2 and TRBJ2-2; the D is unclear. The CDR3 sequence is 13 residues long. Between the trimmed V and J ends, which lost 4 bases and 4 bases, there was a span of 7 bases. Germline loops: CDR1 SNHLY, CDR2 FYNNEI. DNA of the CDR3: TGTGCCAGCAGTGGACATCCCACCGGGGAGCTGTTTTTT. Protein product: CASSGHPTGELFF.

J is TRBJ2-3 and V is TRBV5-6; maybe TRBD1 (6 bases). The CDR3 spans 15 residues. Trimming pared 2 bases from V and 5 bases from J, leaving 15 bases between. Germline V gives CDR1 SGHDT, CDR2 YYEEEE. CDR3: CASSFFWGRRDTQYF. The CDR3 bases are TGTGCCAGCAGCTTTTTCTGGGGGCGTAGAGATACGCAGTATTTT. The entire variable domain, with the rest obtained from reference TRBV5-6 and TRBJ2-3, is as follows: DAGVTQSPTHLIKTRGQQVTLRCSPKSGHDTVSWYQQALGQGPQFIFQYYEEEERQRGNFPDRFSGHQFPNYSSELNVNALLLGDSALYLCASSFFWGRRDTQYFGPGTRLTVL.

The chain combines TRBV2 with TRBJ1-5; 12 bases align to TRBD1. Germline CDR1 and CDR2: SNHLY and FYNNEI. The CDR3 is 15 residues long. The trim removed 7 bases at V and 5 bases at J, leaving 6 bases unmatched. The CDR3 reads CASIWDRGRDQPQHF. DNA for the CDR3: TGTGCCAGCATTTGGGACAGGGGGCGAGATCAGCCCCAGCATTTT.

The chain employs TRBV29-1 and TRBJ2-2; the match to TRBD1 covers 8 bases. Germline V gene sequence: CDR1 SQVTM, CDR2 ANQGSEA. V lost 5 bases to trimming and J lost 4 bases; unmatched junction nucleotides: 15. The CDR3 totals 17 residues. CDR3: CSVTSVGQGRGTGELFF. CDR3 bases: TGCAGCGTTACAAGCGTTGGACAGGGACGTGGCACCGGGGAGCTGTTTTTT.

The J gene is TRBJ2-5, the V gene TRBV2, with a tentative D call TRBD1 (6 bases). From germline, CDR1 is SNHLY and CDR2 FYNNEI. V was shortened by 8 bases and J by 5 bases, with 15 bases between the two germline ends. The CDR3 consists of 13 residues. The DNA for the CDR3 is TGTGCCAGCCTACAGGGAGTTGTGGAGACCCAGTACTTC. It codes for CASLQGVVETQYF. Full variable domain (rest looked up from reference TRBV2 and TRBJ2-5): EPEVTQTPSHQVTQMGQEVILRCVPISNHLYFYWYRQILGQKVEFLVSFYNNEISEKSEIFDDQFSVERPDGSNFTLKIRSTKLEDSAMYFCASLQGVVETQYFGPGTRLLVL.

V gene TRBV2 combines with J gene TRBJ2-2, with 8 positions matching TRBD1. The germline CDR1 and CDR2 sequences are SNHLY and FYNNEI. V lost 4 bases to trimming and J lost 5 bases; unmatched junction nucleotides: 6. CDR3 length: 15 amino acids. This chain's CDR3 is CASSGQGIGTGELFF. DNA of the CDR3: TGTGCCAGCAGTGGACAGGGGATTGGGACCGGGGAGCTGTTTTTT.

This clone has a handful of counts. The CDR3 DNA sequence: TGTGCCAGCACCTTTGACAGGGGCGCCGATCAAGAGACCCAGTACTTC. It encodes CASTFDRGADQETQYF. The chain is built from TRBV5-6 and TRBJ2-5, with TRBD1 matching 8 bases. J gave up 2 bases and V 6 bases, and 12 bases lay outside the gene matches. The CDR3 covers 16 residues. Germline lookup yields CDR1 SGHDT and CDR2 YYEEEE.

This chain uses TRBV4-1 with TRBJ1-5, with a weak D call TRBD1 (6 bases). The CDR3 consists of 15 residues. CDR1 and CDR2 from the germline V gene are MGHRA and YSYEKL. V lost 4 bases and J lost 4, with 14 bases in between. The CDR3: CASSPTDRSNQPQHF. The CDR3 bases are TGCGCCAGCAGCCCGACAGACAGGTCAAATCAGCCCCAGCATTTT.

This chain joins TRBV10-1 and TRBJ2-5; D is perhaps TRBD1 (5 bases). The ends were cut back, 4 bases at V and 0 bases at J, with 6 bases in the middle. Germline V lookup: CDR1 WNHNN, CDR2 SYGVQD (reference sequence). The CDR3 totals 13 residues. The CDR3 sequence is CASSGQYQETQYF. DNA for the CDR3: TGCGCCAGCAGTGGACAGTACCAAGAGACCCAGTACTTC.

The chain couples TRBV6-4 to TRBJ2-7; no firm D call. Trimming took off 9 bases at V and 11 bases at J, with 14 bases between the two ends. CDR3 size: 10 residues. Germline values: CDR1 MRHNA, CDR2 SNTAGT. The CDR3 DNA reads TGTGCCAGGACGAGAGGCCACAAGTACTTC. This codes for CARTRGHKYF.

The chain has TRBV27 and TRBJ2-7; 8 bases are shared with TRBD1. Trimming took 0 bases from V and 12 from J; bases not matched to a gene: 10. Germline assignment: CDR1 MNHEY and CDR2 SMNVEV (reference sequence). CDR3 size: 14 residues. CDR3 DNA: TGTGCCAGCAGTTTATCGATCCCCGCAGGGGGCATGTACTTC. This codes for CASSLSIPAGGMYF.

The chain has TRBV9 and TRBJ2-3, with 8 nucleotides matching TRBD2. The V gene end was trimmed by 0 bases and the J gene end by 6 bases; junction bases not matched to a gene: 3. CDR1 is SGDLS and CDR2 is YYNGEE in the germline V gene. The CDR3 covers 14 residues. The CDR3 nucleotides are TGTGCCAGCAGCGTAGACGGGGGGGCGGATACGCAGTATTTT. Translation: CASSVDGGADTQYF.

The chain is built from TRBV19 and TRBJ1-3, with D hard to call. Deletions cut 1 base from V and 0 bases from J, with 4 bases between. Germline assignment: CDR1 LNHDA and CDR2 SQIVND (reference sequence). The CDR3 extends over 14 amino acids. The CDR3 DNA reads TGTGCCAGTAGTATAGGAGCCTCTGGAAACACCATATATTTT. Amino acids: CASSIGASGNTIYF.

The rearrangement links TRBV15 to TRBJ2-1; TRBD2 aligns across 9 bases. This CDR3 contains 15 residues. CDR1 is LNHNV and CDR2 is YYDKDF in the germline V gene (reference sequence). Trimming at V came to 1 base and at J to 8 bases, leaving 6 bases not matched to a gene. The CDR3 is CATSRGGGGIDEQFF. Written as DNA, the CDR3 is TGTGCCACCAGCAGAGGCGGGGGGGGCATTGATGAGCAGTTCTTC. The entire variable domain, with the rest obtained from reference TRBV15 and TRBJ2-1, is as follows: DAMVIQNPRYQVTQFGKPVTLSCSQTLNHNVMYWYQQKSSQAPKLLFHYYDKDFNNEADTPDNFQSRRPNTSFCFLDIRSPGLGDTAMYLCATSRGGGGIDEQFFGPGTRLTVL.

The chain couples TRBV28 to TRBJ1-1; D is unclear. V was shortened by 6 bases and J by 1 base, with 15 bases between the two germline ends. Germline values: CDR1 MDHEN, CDR2 SYDVKM. CDR3 length: 15 amino acids. In DNA, the CDR3 is TGTGCCAGCAGATCGAACCTGGCTAGGAACACTGAAGCTTTCTTT. It specifies CASRSNLARNTEAFF.

The rearrangement links TRBV6-5 to TRBJ2-2, with 10 bases matching TRBD1. Germline V gene data show CDR1 as MNHEY and CDR2 as SVGAGI. The junction had 7 bases not matched to a gene; V was cut back by 6 bases and J by 6 bases. This CDR3 has 15 residues. DNA for the CDR3: TGTGCCAGCAGCGGACAGGGGGTAGTCCCCGGGGAGCTGTTTTTT. This encodes CASSGQGVVPGELFF.

The rearrangement joins TRBV2 to TRBJ2-3, with 8 bases fitting TRBD2. CDR3 length: 15 amino acids. V dropped 6 bases and J dropped 3; count of bases not matched to a gene: 8. Germline-derived CDR1 and CDR2 are SNHLY and FYNNEI. CDR3 in DNA: TGTGCCAGCAGCGCGGGACTAGACAGGACAGATACGCAGTATTTT. Protein: CASSAGLDRTDTQYF.

V is TRBV9 and J is TRBJ1-2, with TRBD1 as a possible D gene (5 bases). V was trimmed by 1 base and J by 4 bases, leaving 20 bases between them. Germline CDR1 and CDR2: SGDLS and YYNGEE. This CDR3 has 17 residues. As DNA, the CDR3 is TGTGCCAGCAGCGTAATATCAGGGTTGGGTCGTGGCTATGGCTACACCTTC. This encodes CASSVISGLGRGYGYTF.

The chain uses TRBV7-6 and TRBJ2-3, with D possibly being TRBD2 (7 bases). V shed 0 bases and J shed 0 bases, with 10 bases lying between them. This CDR3 spans 16 amino acids. Looked up from germline, CDR1 is SGHVS and CDR2 is FNYEAQ. The CDR3 DNA follows: TGTGCCAGCAGCTTAGCGGCGGGGGCCAGCACAGATACGCAGTATTTT. Its translation: CASSLAAGASTDTQYF.

This chain links TRBV28 with TRBJ2-5; 11 nucleotides align to TRBD2. Germline loops: CDR1 MDHEN, CDR2 SYDVKM. The CDR3 has 13 amino acids. The CDR3 reads CAVLGLADETQYF. Written as DNA, the CDR3 is TGTGCTGTCTTGGGACTAGCGGACGAGACCCAGTACTTC.

The chain joins TRBV25-1 to TRBJ1-5; 9 positions agree with TRBD1. Looked up from germline, CDR1 is MGHDK and CDR2 is SYGVNS. This CDR3 spans 14 amino acids. V lost 3 bases, J lost 5 bases, and 2 bases stayed unmatched. The CDR3 nucleotides are TGTGCCAGCAGTGACACAGGGGGCTATCAGCCCCAGCATTTT. This encodes CASSDTGGYQPQHF.

The chain is built from TRBV5-1 and TRBJ2-3, with 9 positions matching TRBD2. Per the germline V gene, CDR1 is SGHRS and CDR2 is YFSETQ. Losses at the gene ends were 4 bases for V and 5 bases for J; bases not matched to a gene: 8. There are 15 residues in the CDR3. The CDR3 reads CASSPPAGGGDTQYF. In DNA, the CDR3 is TGCGCCAGCAGCCCCCCAGCGGGGGGTGGAGATACGCAGTATTTT.